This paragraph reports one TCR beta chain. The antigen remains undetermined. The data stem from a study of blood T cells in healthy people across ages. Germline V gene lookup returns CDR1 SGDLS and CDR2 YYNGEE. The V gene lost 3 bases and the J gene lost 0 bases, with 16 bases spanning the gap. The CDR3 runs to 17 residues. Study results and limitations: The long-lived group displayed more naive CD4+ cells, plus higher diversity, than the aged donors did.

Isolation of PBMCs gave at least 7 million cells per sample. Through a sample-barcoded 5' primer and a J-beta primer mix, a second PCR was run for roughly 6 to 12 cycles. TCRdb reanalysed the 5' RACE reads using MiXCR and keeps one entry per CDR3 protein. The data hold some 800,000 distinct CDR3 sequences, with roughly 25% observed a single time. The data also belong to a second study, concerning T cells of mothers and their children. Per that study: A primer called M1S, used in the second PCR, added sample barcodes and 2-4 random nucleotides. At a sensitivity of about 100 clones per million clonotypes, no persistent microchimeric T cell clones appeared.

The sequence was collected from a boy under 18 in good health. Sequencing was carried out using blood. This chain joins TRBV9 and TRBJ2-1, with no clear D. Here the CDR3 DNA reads TGTGCCAGCAGCGGGGATCGCGGTATGAGCTCCTACAATGAGCAGTTCTTC. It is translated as CASSGDRGMSSYNEQFF.